The present TCR beta chain was sequenced within a study of CD8 T cells in ankylosing spondylitis. Preparation of TCR beta libraries was done by quantitative 5'-RACE with molecular barcodes. MiXCR, applied by TCRdb to the 5' RACE reads, yields one record per CDR3 protein. Of approximately 250,000 distinct CDR3 sequences in the sample, roughly 25% were seen once. Points from the study as a whole: Disease-linked clones reportedly concentrated significantly in matched ankylosing spondylitis synovial fluid. Some motif variants were previously reported in reactive arthritis synovial fluid and blood.

CDR3 length: 12 residues. The V end was cut by 0 bases, the J end by 8 bases, with 8 bases between. CDR1 SQVTM and CDR2 ANQGSEA come from the germline V gene. Many counts were recorded for this clonotype. Its target is not known. The chain couples TRBV29-1 to TRBJ2-1; D gene unclear. Sequencing was done on a sample of blood, either unsorted or a sorted T cell fraction (not recorded which). This receptor was identified in a male donor with ankylosing spondylitis or in good health (not recorded which). For the CDR3, the DNA is TGCAGCGTTGAAGATATGAGGTATGAGCAGTTCTTC. Translating gives CSVEDMRYEQFF.